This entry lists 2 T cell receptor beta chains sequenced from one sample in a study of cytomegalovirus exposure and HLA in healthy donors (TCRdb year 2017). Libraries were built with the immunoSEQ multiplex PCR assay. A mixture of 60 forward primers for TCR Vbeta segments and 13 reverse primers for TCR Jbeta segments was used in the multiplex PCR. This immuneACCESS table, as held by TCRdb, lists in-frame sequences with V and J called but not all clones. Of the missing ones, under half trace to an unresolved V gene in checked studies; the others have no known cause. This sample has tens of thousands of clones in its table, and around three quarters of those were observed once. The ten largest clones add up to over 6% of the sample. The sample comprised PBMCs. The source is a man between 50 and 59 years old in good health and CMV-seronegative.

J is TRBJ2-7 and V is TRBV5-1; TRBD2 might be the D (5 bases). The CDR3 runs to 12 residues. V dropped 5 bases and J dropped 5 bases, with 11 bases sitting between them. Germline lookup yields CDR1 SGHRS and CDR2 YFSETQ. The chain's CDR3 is CASRTTVHEQYF. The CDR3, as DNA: TGCGCCAGCAGGACTACAGTCCACGAGCAGTACTTC.

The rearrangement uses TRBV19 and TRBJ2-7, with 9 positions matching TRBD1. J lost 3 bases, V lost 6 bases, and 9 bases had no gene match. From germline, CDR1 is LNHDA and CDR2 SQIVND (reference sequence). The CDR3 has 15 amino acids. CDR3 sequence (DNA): TGTGCCAGTAGCGAACCGGGACAGGGTATCTACGAGCAGTACTTC. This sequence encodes CASSEPGQGIYEQYF.